This is a list of T cell receptor beta chains from one sample in a study of blood T cell repertoires in COVID-19. Clones were sequenced by immunoSEQ multiplex PCR, and TCRdb holds only the in-frame ones, with some missing. The data contain more than 150,000 clones, 84% of them singletons. The source material was PBMCs or T cells enriched from blood (not recorded which). All receptors come from a woman aged 45-59 years who had recovered from COVID-19. Each CDR3 is given with its conserved first and last residue. The D gene is left open where the match is weak. Some rows have no size entry. The others give once, few or many, or a class for an expanded clone.

>few|-|16|TRBV7-9|TRBJ2-3
TGTGCCAGCAGCTTAAACCGTCCAGGGAGCACAGATACGCAGTATTTT
CASSLNRPGSTDTQYF
>-|-|13|TRBV4-3|TRBJ2-1
TGCGCCAGCAGCCAAGATCGGGAGACAAGGCAGTTCTTC
CASSQDRETRQFF
>once|-|15|TRBV10-1|TRBJ2-7
TGCGCCAGCAGTGAGGAGACAGCCAGCACCTACGAGCAGTACTTC
CASSEETASTYEQYF
>-|TRBD1|15|TRBV19|TRBJ2-7
TGTGCCAGTAGTACTTTTAGACAGGGGCCCCACGAGCAGTACTTC
CASSTFRQGPHEQYF
>once|-|13|TRBV28|TRBJ1-5
TGTGCCAGCAGTACCCTCCGGGGACAGCCCCAGCATTTT
CASSTLRGQPQHF
>-|TRBD1|17|TRBV4-1|TRBJ2-1
TGCGCCAGCAGCCTAAACCTACCGGGACAGGGCAGCAATGAGCAGTTCTTC
CASSLNLPGQGSNEQFF
>-|TRBD1|14|TRBV5-1|TRBJ1-4
TGCGCCAGCAGCCCGCACGGGACAGGGATCGAAGTGTTTTTT
CASSPHGTGIEVFF
>-|TRBD1|15|TRBV28|TRBJ2-7
TGTGCCAGCAGGGGGACCGGGACAGCCTCCTACGAGCAGTACTTC
CASRGTGTASYEQYF
>-|-|12|TRBV6-5|TRBJ2-7
TGTGCCAGCAAAACGGGATCCTACGAGCAGTACTTC
CASKTGSYEQYF
>-|-|13|TRBV7-2|TRBJ1-6
TGTGCCAGCAGCCCGACCAGTGAGGCACCCCTCCACTTT
CASSPTSEAPLHF
>-|-|12|TRBV28|TRBJ1-1
TGTGCCAGCAGTTTAGGAGGGTTGGCAGCTTTCTTT
CASSLGGLAAFF
>-|-|14|TRBV27|TRBJ1-1
TGTGCCAGCAGCCCCCGACTCTACGATACTGAAGCTTTCTTT
CASSPRLYDTEAFF
>-|TRBD1|15|TRBV5-1|TRBJ1-5
TGCGCCAGCAGCTTGTCGGGACAGAAAAATCAGCCCCAGCATTTT
CASSLSGQKNQPQHF
>few|-|15|TRBV5-1|TRBJ2-5
TGCGCCAGCAGCTTGGGCTTGAGTCGGGTGGAGACCCAGTACTTC
CASSLGLSRVETQYF
>-|-|15|TRBV14|TRBJ2-5
TGTGCCAGCAGCCGATCGACTGCTTACCAAGAGACCCAGTACTTC
CASSRSTAYQETQYF
>once|TRBD1|15|TRBV3-1/TRBV3-2|TRBJ1-1
TGTGCCAGCAGCCAGGCATCAGGGGGATGGACTGAAGCTTTCTTT
CASSQASGGWTEAFF
>-|TRBD2|14|TRBV10-3|TRBJ2-7
TGTGCCATCAAAGGGACTAGCAGGTCCTACGAGCAGTACTTC
CAIKGTSRSYEQYF